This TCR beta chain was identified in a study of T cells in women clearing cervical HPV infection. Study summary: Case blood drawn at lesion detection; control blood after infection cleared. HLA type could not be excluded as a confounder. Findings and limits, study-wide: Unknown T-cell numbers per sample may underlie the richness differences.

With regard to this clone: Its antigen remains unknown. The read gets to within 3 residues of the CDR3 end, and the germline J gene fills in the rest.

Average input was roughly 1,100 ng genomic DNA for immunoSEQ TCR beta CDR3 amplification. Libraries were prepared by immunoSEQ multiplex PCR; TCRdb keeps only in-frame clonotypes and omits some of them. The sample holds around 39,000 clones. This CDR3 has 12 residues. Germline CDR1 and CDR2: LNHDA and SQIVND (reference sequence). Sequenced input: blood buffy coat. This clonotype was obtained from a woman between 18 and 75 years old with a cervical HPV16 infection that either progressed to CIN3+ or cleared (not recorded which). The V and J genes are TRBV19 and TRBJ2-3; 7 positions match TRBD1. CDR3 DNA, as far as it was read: TGTGCCACCAGGGGGTACCAAGAGACG. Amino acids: CATRGYQET. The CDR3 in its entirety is CATRGYQETQYF. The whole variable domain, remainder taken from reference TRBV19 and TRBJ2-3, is DGGITQSPKYLFRKEGQNVTLSCEQNLNHDAMYWYRQDPGQGLRLIYYSQIVNDFQKGDIAEGYSVSREKKESFPLTVTSAQKNPTAFYLCATRGYQETQYFGPGTRLTVL.